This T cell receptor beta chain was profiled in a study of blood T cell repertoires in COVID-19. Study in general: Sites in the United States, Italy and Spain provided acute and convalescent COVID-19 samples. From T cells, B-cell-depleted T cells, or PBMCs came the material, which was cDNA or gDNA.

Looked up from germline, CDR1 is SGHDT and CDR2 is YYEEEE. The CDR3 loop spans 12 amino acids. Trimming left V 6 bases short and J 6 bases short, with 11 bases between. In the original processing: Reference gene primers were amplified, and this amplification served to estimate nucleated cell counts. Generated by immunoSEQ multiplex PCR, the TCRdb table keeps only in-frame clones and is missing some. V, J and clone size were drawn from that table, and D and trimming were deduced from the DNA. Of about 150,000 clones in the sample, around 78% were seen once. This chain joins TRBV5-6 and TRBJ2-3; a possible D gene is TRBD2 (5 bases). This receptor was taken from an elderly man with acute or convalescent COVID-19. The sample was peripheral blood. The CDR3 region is CASTSGGDTQYF. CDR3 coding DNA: TGTGCCAGCACCTCGGGCGGGGATACGCAGTATTTT.